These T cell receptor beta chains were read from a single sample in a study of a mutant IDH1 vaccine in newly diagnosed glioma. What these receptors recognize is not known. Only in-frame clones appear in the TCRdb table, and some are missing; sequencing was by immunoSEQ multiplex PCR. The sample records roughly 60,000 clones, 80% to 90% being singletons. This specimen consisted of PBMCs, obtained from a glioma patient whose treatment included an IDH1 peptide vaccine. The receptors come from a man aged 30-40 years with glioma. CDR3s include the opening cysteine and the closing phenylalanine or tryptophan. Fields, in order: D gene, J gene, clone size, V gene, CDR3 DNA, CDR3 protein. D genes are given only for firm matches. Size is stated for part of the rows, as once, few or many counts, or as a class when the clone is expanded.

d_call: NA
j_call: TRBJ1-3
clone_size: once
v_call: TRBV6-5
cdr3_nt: TGTGCCAGCAGTTACACCTGGACCGCCGGTGGAAACACCATATATTTT
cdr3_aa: CASSYTWTAGGNTIYF

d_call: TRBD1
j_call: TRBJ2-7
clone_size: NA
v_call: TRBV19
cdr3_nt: TGTGCCAGTAGGGGGACAGGGCTCTACGAGCAGTACTTC
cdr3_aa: CASRGTGLYEQYF

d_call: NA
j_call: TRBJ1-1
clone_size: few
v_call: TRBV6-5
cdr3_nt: TGTGCCAGCAGTTACTCGTCGCGGGCTGAAGCTTTCTTT
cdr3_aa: CASSYSSRAEAFF

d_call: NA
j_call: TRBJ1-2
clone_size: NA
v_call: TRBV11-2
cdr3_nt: TGTGCCAGCAGCTTAGATGTTCGGTATGGCTACACCTTC
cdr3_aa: CASSLDVRYGYTF

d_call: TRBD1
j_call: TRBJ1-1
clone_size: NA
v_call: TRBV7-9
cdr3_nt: TGTGCCAGCAGCCAAAGGGGCAGGGGGCGAAAGACTGAAGCTTTCTTT
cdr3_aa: CASSQRGRGRKTEAFF

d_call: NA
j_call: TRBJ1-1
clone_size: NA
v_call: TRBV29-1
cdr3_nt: TGCAGCGTTGAATTCAGGAGGAACACTGAAGCTTTCTTT
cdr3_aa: CSVEFRRNTEAFF

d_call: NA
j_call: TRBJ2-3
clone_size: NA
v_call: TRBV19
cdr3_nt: TGTGCCAGTACCCCGTTGGGGCAAGATACGCAGTATTTT
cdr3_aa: CASTPLGQDTQYF

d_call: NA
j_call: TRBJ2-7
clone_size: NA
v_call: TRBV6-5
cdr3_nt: TGTGCCAGCAGTTACTCTCGACAGGGAGGCTACGAGCAGTACTTC
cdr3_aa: CASSYSRQGGYEQYF

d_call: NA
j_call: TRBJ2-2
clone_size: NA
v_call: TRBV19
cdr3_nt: TGTGCCAGTAGTACCCGTTTCCTGAACACCGGGGAGCTGTTTTTT
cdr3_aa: CASSTRFLNTGELFF

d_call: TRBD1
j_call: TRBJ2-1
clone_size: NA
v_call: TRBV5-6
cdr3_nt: TGTGCCAGCAGCTGGGGGGACAGGGGGCTCCATGAGCAGTTCTTC
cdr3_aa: CASSWGDRGLHEQFF

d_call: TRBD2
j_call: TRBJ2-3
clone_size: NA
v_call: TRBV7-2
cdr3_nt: TGTGCCAGCAGCCGTGTTTCGACGACTAGCACAGATACGCAATATTTT
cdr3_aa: CASSRVSTTSTDTQYF

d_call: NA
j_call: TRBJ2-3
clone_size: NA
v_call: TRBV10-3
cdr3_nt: TGTGCCATCAGTATGGGACTTGGACGCACAGATACGCAGTATTTT
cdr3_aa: CAISMGLGRTDTQYF

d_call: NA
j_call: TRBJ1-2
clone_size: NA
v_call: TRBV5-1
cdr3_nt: TGCGCCAGCAGCCATGGGGGGGAAAACTATGGCTACACCTTC
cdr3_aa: CASSHGGENYGYTF

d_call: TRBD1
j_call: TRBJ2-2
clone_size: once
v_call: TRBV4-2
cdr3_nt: TGTGCCAGCAGCCAAGATTCAGGGGGCATTTGGGCCGGGGAGCTGTTTTTT
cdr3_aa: CASSQDSGGIWAGELFF

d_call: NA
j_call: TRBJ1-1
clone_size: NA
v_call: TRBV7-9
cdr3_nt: TGTGCCAGCAGCGCCGTCAGCTCTGAAGCTTTCTTT
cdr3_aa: CASSAVSSEAFF